This paragraph reports one T cell receptor beta chain. No antigen is known for it. The data stem from a study of human T cells and chemical hapten exposure. Study at large: The patients were mostly female; they had alopecia areata, totalis or universalis. The study, taken as a whole, reports: Expanded TCRs created a significantly greater count of big CDR3 similarity clusters than controls did.

TCRdb reprocessed the RACE reads via MiXCR and lists one record per CDR3 protein. In the table there are 300,000 to 400,000 distinct CDR3 sequences, around 7% of which are singletons. The sample's time point: patch test 1, 2 weeks after DPC sensitization. Treatment in this sample: therapeutic diphenylcyclopropenone sensitization with weekly scalp DPC. Extraction of total RNA was performed on unfractionated whole blood. Sequencing was performed on whole blood, taken in connection with sensitization to the hapten diphenylcyclopropenone (DPC). The sequence was collected from a woman in her late teens or twenties with alopecia areata. Some clones in this sample may be carry-over from other donors' samples.

The chain's CDR3 is CAGQGASYNSPLHF. CDR3 bases: TGTGCCGGACAGGGGGCGTCCTATAATTCACCCCTCCACTTT. V and J are TRBV6-1 and TRBJ1-6, with 11 bases that match TRBD1. J was trimmed by 1 base and V by 11 bases; bases with no gene match: 1. CDR3 length: 14 amino acids. CDR1 is MNHNS, CDR2 SASEGT, per germline.